This TCR beta chain originates from a study of T cells expressing NK-cell markers. On the study more broadly: The study sequenced eight donors, seven HCMV-seropositive and one seronegative. Study observations and caveats: In a handful of donors, dominant clonotypes made up roughly 25-60.1% of CD3+CD56-NKG2C+ cells. For 5 to 7 donors, the dominant NKG2C+ clonotypes made up about 1.0-7.5% of their CD8+ T cells.

This CDR3 region has 15 residues. The V gene's germline CDR1 is MDHEN and CDR2 SYDVKM. UMI-tagged 5'RACE template switching yielded the TCR beta cDNA. Reprocessing the 5' RACE reads, TCRdb reports a single entry for every CDR3 protein and omits DNA. This sample contains 140,000 to 150,000 distinct CDR3 sequences. To note about this clonotype: Its antigen is not known.

The gene calls are TRBV28 and TRBJ2-7; TCRdb's D call of TRBD2 is untestable without DNA. Sequencing input: blood T cells: a sorted CD56 or NKG2C T cell subset, CD4+ or CD8+ T cells, or bulk PBMC T cells (not recorded which). This receptor was identified in a man in his late teens or twenties in good health. CDR3 protein: CASSFKLEGPIEQYF.